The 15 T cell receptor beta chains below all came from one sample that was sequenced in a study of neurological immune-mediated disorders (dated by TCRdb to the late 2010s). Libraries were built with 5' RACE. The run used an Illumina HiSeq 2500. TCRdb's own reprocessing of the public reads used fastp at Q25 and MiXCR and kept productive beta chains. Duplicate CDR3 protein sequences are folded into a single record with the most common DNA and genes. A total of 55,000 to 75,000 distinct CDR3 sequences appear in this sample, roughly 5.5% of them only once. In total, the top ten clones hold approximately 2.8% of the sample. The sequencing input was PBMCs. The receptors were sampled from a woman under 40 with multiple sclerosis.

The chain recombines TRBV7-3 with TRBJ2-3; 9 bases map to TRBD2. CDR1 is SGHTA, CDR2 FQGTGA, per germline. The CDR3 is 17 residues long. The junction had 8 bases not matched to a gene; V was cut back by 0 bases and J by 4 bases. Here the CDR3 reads CASSLTLSGGTADTQYF. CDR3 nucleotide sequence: TGTGCCAGCAGCTTAACGCTAAGCGGGGGGACCGCAGATACGCAGTATTTT.

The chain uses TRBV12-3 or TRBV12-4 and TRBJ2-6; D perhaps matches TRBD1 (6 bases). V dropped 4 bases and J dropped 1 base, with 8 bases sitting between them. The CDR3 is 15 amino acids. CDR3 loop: CASSYGQSGANVLTF. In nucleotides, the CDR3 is TGTGCCAGCAGTTATGGACAGTCTGGGGCCAACGTCCTGACTTTC.

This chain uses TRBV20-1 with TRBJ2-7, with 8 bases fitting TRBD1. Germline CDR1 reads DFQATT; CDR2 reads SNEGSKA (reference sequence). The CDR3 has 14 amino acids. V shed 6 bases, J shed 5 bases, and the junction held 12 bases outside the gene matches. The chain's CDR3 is CSAVRGQAVHEQYF. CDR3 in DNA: TGCAGTGCCGTACGGGGACAGGCTGTACACGAGCAGTACTTC.

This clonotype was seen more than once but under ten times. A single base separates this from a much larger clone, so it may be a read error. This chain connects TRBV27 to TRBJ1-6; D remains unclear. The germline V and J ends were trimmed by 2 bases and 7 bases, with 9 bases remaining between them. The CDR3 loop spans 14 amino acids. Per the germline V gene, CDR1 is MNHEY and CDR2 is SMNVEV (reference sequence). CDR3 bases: TGTGCCAGCAGTTTAGGCAGGACGAATTCACCCCTCCACTTT. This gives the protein CASSLGRTNSPLHF.

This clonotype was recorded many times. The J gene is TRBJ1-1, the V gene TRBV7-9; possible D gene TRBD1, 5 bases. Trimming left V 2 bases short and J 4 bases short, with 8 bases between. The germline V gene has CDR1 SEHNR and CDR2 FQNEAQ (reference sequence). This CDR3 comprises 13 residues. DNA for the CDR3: TGTGCCAGCAGCTTACCAGGGAGCACTGAAGCTTTCTTT. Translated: CASSLPGSTEAFF.

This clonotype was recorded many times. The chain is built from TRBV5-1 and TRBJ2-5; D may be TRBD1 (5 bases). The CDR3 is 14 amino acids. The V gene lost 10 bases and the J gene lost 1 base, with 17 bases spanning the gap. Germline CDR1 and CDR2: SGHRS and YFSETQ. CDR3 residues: CAQSPPRAQETQYF. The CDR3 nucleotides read TGCGCCCAGTCCCCCCCCAGGGCCCAAGAGACCCAGTACTTC.

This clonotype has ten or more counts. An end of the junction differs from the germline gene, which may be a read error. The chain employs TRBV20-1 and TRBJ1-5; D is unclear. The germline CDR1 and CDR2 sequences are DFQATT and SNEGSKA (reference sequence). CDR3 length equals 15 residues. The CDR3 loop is CSALQPSGGDQPQNF. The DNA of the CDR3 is TGCAGTGCCCTACAGCCCTCGGGTGGGGATCAGCCCCAGAATTTT.

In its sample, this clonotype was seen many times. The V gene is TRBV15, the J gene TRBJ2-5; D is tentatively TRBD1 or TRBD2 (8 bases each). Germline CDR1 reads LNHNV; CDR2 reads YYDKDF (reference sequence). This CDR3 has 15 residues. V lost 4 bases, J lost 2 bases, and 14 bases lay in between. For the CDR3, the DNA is TGTGCCACCAGCACAGGGGGCGGGGGGCAAGAGACCCAGTACTTC. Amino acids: CATSTGGGGQETQYF.

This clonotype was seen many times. Here the CDR3 DNA reads TGTGCCAGCAGCTTGGTCCGGTCCTCTGGGGCCAACGTCCTGACTTTC. Its protein product is CASSLVRSSGANVLTF. The chain links TRBV5-6 to TRBJ2-6; D remains ambiguous. The CDR3 is made up of 16 amino acids. Per germline, CDR1 SGHDT and CDR2 YYEEEE. V was cut by 0 bases and J by 0 bases, with 7 bases left in between.

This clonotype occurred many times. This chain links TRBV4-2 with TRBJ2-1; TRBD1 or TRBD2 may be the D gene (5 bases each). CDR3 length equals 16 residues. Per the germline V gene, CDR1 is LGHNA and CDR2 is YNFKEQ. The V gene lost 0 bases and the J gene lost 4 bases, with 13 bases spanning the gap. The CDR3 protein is CASSQEVTGAYNEQFF. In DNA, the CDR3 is TGTGCCAGCAGCCAAGAAGTCACCGGGGCTTACAATGAGCAGTTCTTC.

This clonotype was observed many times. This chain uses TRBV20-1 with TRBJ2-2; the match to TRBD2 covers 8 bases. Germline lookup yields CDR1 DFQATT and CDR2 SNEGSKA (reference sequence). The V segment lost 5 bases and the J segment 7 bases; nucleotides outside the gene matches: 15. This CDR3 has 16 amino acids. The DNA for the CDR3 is TGCAGTGCTCACTCCGGGGATAGCGGGGTACTCGGGGAGCTGTTTTTT. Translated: CSAHSGDSGVLGELFF.

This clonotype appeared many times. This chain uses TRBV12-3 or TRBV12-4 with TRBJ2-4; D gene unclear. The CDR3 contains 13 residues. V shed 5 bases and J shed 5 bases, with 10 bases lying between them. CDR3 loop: CASSPRAENIQYF. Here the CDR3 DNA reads TGTGCCAGCAGTCCCCGGGCGGAAAACATTCAGTACTTC.

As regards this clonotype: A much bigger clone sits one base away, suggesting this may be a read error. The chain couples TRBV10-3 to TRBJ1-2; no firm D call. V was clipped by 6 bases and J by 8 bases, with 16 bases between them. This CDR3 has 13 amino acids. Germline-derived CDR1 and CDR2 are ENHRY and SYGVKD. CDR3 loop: CAISPQKREGYTF. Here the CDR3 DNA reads TGTGCCATCAGCCCCCAAAAACGGGAAGGCTACACCTTC.

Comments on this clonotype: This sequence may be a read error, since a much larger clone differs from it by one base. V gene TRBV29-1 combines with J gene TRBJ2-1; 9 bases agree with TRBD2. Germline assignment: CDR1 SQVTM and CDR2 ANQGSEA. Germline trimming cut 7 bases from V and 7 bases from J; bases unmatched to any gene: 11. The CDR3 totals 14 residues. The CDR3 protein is CSAAGGTVRNEQFF. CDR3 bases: TGCAGCGCGGCGGGGGGGACGGTTCGAAATGAGCAGTTCTTC.

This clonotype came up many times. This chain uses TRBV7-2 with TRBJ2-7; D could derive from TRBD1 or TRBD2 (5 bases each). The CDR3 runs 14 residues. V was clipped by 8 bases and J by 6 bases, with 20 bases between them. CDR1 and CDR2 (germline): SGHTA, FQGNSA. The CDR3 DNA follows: TGTGCCAGCGGACCCCGGGGCCGGGTGTCCGAGCAGTACTTC. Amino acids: CASGPRGRVSEQYF.